Following are 27 T cell receptor beta chains from one sample sequenced in a study of T cell changes during pregnancy in multiple sclerosis. Data came from immunoSEQ multiplex PCR; TCRdb stores just in-frame clones and leaves some out. This table holds approximately 83,000 clones, approximately 92% found once. Sequences were derived from peripheral blood, sampled in the first trimester of pregnancy. All receptors derive from a female donor with multiple sclerosis, enrolled in a pregnancy study.

The rearrangement links TRBV5-1 to TRBJ1-1; a weak D match, TRBD1 (6 bases). V was cut by 0 bases and J by 5 bases, with 14 bases left in between. The CDR3 spans 15 residues. Per the germline V gene, CDR1 is SGHRS and CDR2 is YFSETQ. The CDR3 spells CASSLGQAQETEAFF. The CDR3 bases are TGCGCCAGCAGCTTGGGACAGGCCCAAGAGACTGAAGCTTTCTTT.

The chain couples TRBV7-8 to TRBJ1-5, with D possibly TRBD1 on 6 matching bases. The CDR3 runs to 15 residues. The germline CDR1 and CDR2 sequences are SGHVS and FQNEAQ. Trimming stripped 5 bases from V and 5 bases from J, with 16 bases between. CDR3 in DNA: TGTGCCAGCAGCCCTCGGGGGGGCGCATATCAGCCCCAGCATTTT. It translates to CASSPRGGAYQPQHF.

The chain couples TRBV11-2 to TRBJ1-2, with D unclear. Germline assignment: CDR1 SGHAT and CDR2 FQNNGV. The CDR3 spans 16 residues. V lost 5 bases and J 8 bases, leaving 24 bases between the germline ends. In DNA form, the CDR3 reads TGTGCCAGCAGCCTCCAGCGGGGAGGCGGTCGAAAGGGCTACACCTTC. Translated: CASSLQRGGGRKGYTF.

Only a few counts were recorded for this clone. V is TRBV10-3 and J is TRBJ1-2; 7 nucleotides align to TRBD1. The CDR3 totals 13 residues. The V gene's germline CDR1 is ENHRY and CDR2 SYGVKD. V lost 4 bases to trimming and J lost 6 bases; unmatched junction nucleotides: 5. CDR3 sequence (DNA): TGTGCCATCAGTGCTGACAGGGTTGATGGCTACACCTTC. Amino acids: CAISADRVDGYTF.

J is TRBJ2-4 and V is TRBV14; D may be TRBD2 (7 bases). The V end lost 2 bases, the J end lost 1 base, and 9 bases lay between the germline ends. CDR1 is SGHDN and CDR2 is FVKESK in the germline V gene. CDR3 length: 15 amino acids. The CDR3 nucleotides read TGTGCCAGCAGCCAAAGGGGGGGGGCCAAAAACATTCAGTACTTC. As protein: CASSQRGGAKNIQYF.

This chain joins TRBV2 and TRBJ1-1; D is unresolved. Trimming stripped 7 bases from V and 3 bases from J, with 21 bases between. Germline V gives CDR1 SNHLY, CDR2 FYNNEI. The CDR3 covers 16 residues. CDR3 sequence: CASTPPGRAADTEAFF. CDR3 nucleotide sequence: TGTGCCAGCACCCCCCCGGGGAGGGCAGCGGACACTGAAGCTTTCTTT.

This sequence joins TRBV11-2 and TRBJ2-1, with 7 bases lining up with TRBD2. The V segment lost 1 base and the J segment 3 bases; nucleotides outside the gene matches: 3. The CDR3 loop spans 15 amino acids. The germline gives CDR1 SGHAT, CDR2 FQNNGV. Here the CDR3 reads CASSLAPSGYNEQFF. CDR3 coding DNA: TGTGCCAGCAGCTTAGCCCCTAGCGGCTACAATGAGCAGTTCTTC.

This sequence joins TRBV5-1 and TRBJ1-4; D ambiguous. The germline V gene has CDR1 SGHRS and CDR2 YFSETQ. Trimming stripped 0 bases from V and 3 bases from J, with 6 bases between. The CDR3 length is 14 residues. This CDR3 reads CASSLGGSNEKLFF. CDR3 DNA sequence: TGCGCCAGCAGCTTGGGAGGTTCTAATGAAAAACTGTTTTTT.

The chain links TRBV4-1 to TRBJ2-2; possibly TRBD2 for D (5 bases). V lost 1 base, J lost 5 bases, and 14 bases lay in between. The CDR3 sequence is 16 residues long. Germline V gene data show CDR1 as MGHRA and CDR2 as YSYEKL. CDR3 loop: CASSQVFAGETGELFF. CDR3 bases: TGCGCCAGCAGCCAAGTCTTTGCCGGGGAGACCGGGGAGCTGTTTTTT.

This chain joins TRBV7-6 and TRBJ1-3; the match to TRBD1 covers 8 bases. CDR3 length: 13 amino acids. Unmatched junction bases numbered 1, after V lost 7 bases and J lost 2 bases. The germline gives CDR1 SGHVS, CDR2 FNYEAQ. CDR3 in amino acids: CASTTGAGNTIYF. The CDR3 DNA follows: TGTGCCAGCACGACAGGGGCTGGAAACACCATATATTTT.

The chain employs TRBV5-6 and TRBJ1-2; D ambiguous. The CDR3 has 13 amino acids. Germline V gives CDR1 SGHDT, CDR2 YYEEEE. The V and J ends lost 2 bases and 4 bases respectively, with 9 bases between them. Here the CDR3 DNA reads TGTGCCAGCAGCTTCCCCCAATCCTATGGCTACACCTTC. As protein: CASSFPQSYGYTF.

The chain has TRBV9 and TRBJ2-3, with TRBD2 identical over 10 bases. The germline V gene has CDR1 SGDLS and CDR2 YYNGEE. This CDR3 comprises 17 residues. The V gene end was trimmed by 0 bases and the J gene end by 6 bases; junction bases not matched to a gene: 10. In DNA form, the CDR3 reads TGTGCCAGCAGCGTAGCCACTGGGAGCGGGGGGGCCGATACGCAGTATTTT. It specifies CASSVATGSGGADTQYF.

J is TRBJ1-2 and V is TRBV19; D gene unclear. V was trimmed by 3 bases and J by 2 bases, leaving 7 bases between them. The germline V gene encodes CDR1 LNHDA and CDR2 SQIVND (reference sequence). The CDR3 extends over 13 amino acids. The CDR3 region has the DNA TGTGCCAGTAGTATTTCCGAGAACTATGGCTACACCTTC. This sequence encodes CASSISENYGYTF.

CDR3 nucleotide sequence: TGTGCCAGCAGCCCGCCCCGGGGTCCTAAAAACATTCAGTACTTC. This translates into CASSPPRGPKNIQYF. The V call is TRBV11-2, the J call TRBJ2-4; TRBD2 might be the D (5 bases). This CDR3 is built from 15 residues. V lost 5 bases to trimming and J lost 4 bases, with 15 bases between them. The V gene's germline CDR1 is SGHAT and CDR2 FQNNGV.

The chain links TRBV7-9 to TRBJ1-2, with 12 bases aligning to TRBD1. The germline gives CDR1 SEHNR, CDR2 FQNEAQ (reference sequence). The V and J ends lost 6 bases and 5 bases, in that order; junction bases with no gene match: 10. The CDR3 runs to 16 residues. CDR3 amino acids: CASRPGTGGIGYGYTF. CDR3 DNA: TGTGCCAGCAGACCCGGGACAGGGGGCATAGGGTATGGCTACACCTTC.

This clone was detected only once. J is TRBJ1-1 and V is TRBV18, with TRBD1 as a possible D gene (6 bases). The ends were cut back, 3 bases at V and 7 bases at J, with 12 bases in the middle. The CDR3 has 13 amino acids. Germline values: CDR1 KGHSH, CDR2 LQKENI. CDR3 protein: CASSPPPDSEAFF. Written as DNA, the CDR3 is TGTGCCAGCTCACCTCCTCCGGACAGTGAAGCTTTCTTT. The whole variable domain, filled in from reference TRBV18 and TRBJ1-1, reads NAGVMQNPRHLVRRRGQEARLRCSPMKGHSHVYWYRQLPEEGLKFMVYLQKENIIDESGMPKERFSAEFPKEGPSILRIQQVVRGDSAAYFCASSPPPDSEAFFGQGTRLTVV.

V usage is TRBV15 and J usage is TRBJ1-2, with 7 bases lining up with TRBD1. CDR1 and CDR2 from the germline V gene are LNHNV and YYDKDF (reference sequence). V shed 2 bases, J shed 0 bases, and the junction held 3 bases outside the gene matches. This CDR3 comprises 15 residues. CDR3 nucleotide sequence: TGTGCCACCAGCAGACCAGACAGGGCTAACTATGGCTACACCTTC. It yields the protein CATSRPDRANYGYTF.

J is TRBJ1-2 and V is TRBV19, with D unresolved. Germline CDR1 LNHDA, CDR2 SQIVND (reference sequence). The CDR3 runs to 16 residues. With 5 bases removed from V and 4 bases from J, the gap between germline ends came to 20 bases. CDR3 bases: TGTGCCAGTAGTGTGAGTTCTGCAGATCCGGGCTATGGCTACACCTTC. Its protein product is CASSVSSADPGYGYTF.

The rearrangement uses TRBV30 and TRBJ2-2; 9 nucleotides match TRBD1. Trimming cost V 4 bases and J 7 bases; bases outside gene matches: 7. In germline, CDR1 is GTSNPN, CDR2 SVGIG (reference sequence). This CDR3 region has 14 residues. The CDR3 loop is CAWMIDRGVGELFF. As DNA, the CDR3 is TGTGCCTGGATGATTGACAGGGGGGTCGGGGAGCTGTTTTTT.

CDR3 region: CASRPGQGGEKLFF. In nucleotides, the CDR3 is TGCGCCAGCAGGCCGGGACAGGGCGGAGAAAAACTGTTTTTT. The chain has TRBV5-1 and TRBJ1-4; 9 nucleotides match TRBD1. There are 14 residues in the CDR3. V lost 5 bases, J lost 8 bases, and 7 bases stayed unmatched. Per germline, CDR1 SGHRS and CDR2 YFSETQ.

The rearrangement links TRBV19 to TRBJ2-5, with 7 bases fitting TRBD2. Germline CDR1 reads LNHDA; CDR2 reads SQIVND (reference sequence). V lost 2 bases and J lost 5; bases outside the gene matches: 5. The CDR3 extends over 14 amino acids. The CDR3 DNA follows: TGTGCCAGTAGTATACTTAGCGGGTGGGAGACCCAGTACTTC. Protein product: CASSILSGWETQYF.

The table lists this clone with a few counts. V gene TRBV6-5 combines with J gene TRBJ2-2, with D possibly being TRBD2 (6 bases). From germline, CDR1 is MNHEY and CDR2 SVGAGI. Trimming cost V 7 bases and J 0 bases, with 12 bases left between them. The CDR3 sequence is 15 residues long. This chain's CDR3 is CASKRELSNTGELFF. The CDR3 DNA sequence: TGTGCCAGCAAACGGGAGTTATCGAACACCGGGGAGCTGTTTTTT.

V and J are TRBV6-1 and TRBJ1-2, with 8 positions matching TRBD1. The CDR3 loop spans 13 amino acids. Germline-derived CDR1 and CDR2 are MNHNS and SASEGT. The junction had 6 bases not matched to a gene; V was cut back by 4 bases and J by 8 bases. The DNA for the CDR3 is TGTGCCAGCAGTGCCAAACAGGGGGGCGGCTACACCTTC. Protein: CASSAKQGGGYTF.

The rearrangement uses TRBV6-5 and TRBJ1-1; D is possibly TRBD1 (6 bases). The CDR3 runs to 14 residues. V dropped 7 bases and J dropped 0 bases, with 12 bases sitting between them. From germline, CDR1 is MNHEY and CDR2 SVGAGI. This chain's CDR3 is CASMGGAMNTEAFF. CDR3 bases: TGTGCCAGCATGGGGGGGGCCATGAACACTGAAGCTTTCTTT.

The chain uses TRBV2 and TRBJ2-1, with 9 bases identical to TRBD1. The V segment lost 7 bases and the J segment 0 bases; nucleotides outside the gene matches: 7. The CDR3 is 16 amino acids. Germline V gives CDR1 SNHLY, CDR2 FYNNEI. This chain's CDR3 is CASTGQGISSYNEQFF. CDR3 bases: TGTGCCAGCACGGGACAGGGTATAAGCTCCTACAATGAGCAGTTCTTC.

The chain combines TRBV12-5 with TRBJ1-1; a weak D match, TRBD1 (6 bases). CDR3 length: 14 amino acids. Between the trimmed V and J ends, which lost 0 bases and 11 bases, there was a span of 16 bases. Germline CDR1 is LGHNT and CDR2 is FRNRAP. The CDR3 DNA is TGTGCTAGTGGTTTGGTACTAGGGTTAAGGGGGGCTTTCTTT. Amino acid sequence: CASGLVLGLRGAFF.

V and J are TRBV19 and TRBJ1-1, with D tentatively TRBD1 (6 bases). This CDR3 has 13 amino acids. CDR1 and CDR2 from the germline V gene are LNHDA and SQIVND (reference sequence). V was clipped by 8 bases and J by 0 bases, with 10 bases between them. The CDR3, as DNA: TGTGCCAGTCTAGACAGGTTGAACACTGAAGCTTTCTTT. Translation gives CASLDRLNTEAFF.